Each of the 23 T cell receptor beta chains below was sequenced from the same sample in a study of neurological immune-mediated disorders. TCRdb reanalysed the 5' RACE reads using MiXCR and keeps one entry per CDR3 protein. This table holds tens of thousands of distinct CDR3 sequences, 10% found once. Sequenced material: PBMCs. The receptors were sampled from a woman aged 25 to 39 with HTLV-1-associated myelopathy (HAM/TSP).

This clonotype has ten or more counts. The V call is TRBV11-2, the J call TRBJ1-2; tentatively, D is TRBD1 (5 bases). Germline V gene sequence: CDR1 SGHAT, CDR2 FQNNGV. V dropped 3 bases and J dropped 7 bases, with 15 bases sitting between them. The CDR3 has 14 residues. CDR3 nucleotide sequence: TGTGCCAGCAGCTTGGGACTCAAAATGACTGGCTACACCTTC. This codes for CASSLGLKMTGYTF.

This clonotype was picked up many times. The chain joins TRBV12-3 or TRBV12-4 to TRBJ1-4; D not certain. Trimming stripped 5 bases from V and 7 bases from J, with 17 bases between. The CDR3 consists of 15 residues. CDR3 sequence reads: CASSPQVLRGEKLFF. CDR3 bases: TGTGCCAGCAGTCCCCAGGTCCTCCGGGGTGAAAAACTGTTTTTT.

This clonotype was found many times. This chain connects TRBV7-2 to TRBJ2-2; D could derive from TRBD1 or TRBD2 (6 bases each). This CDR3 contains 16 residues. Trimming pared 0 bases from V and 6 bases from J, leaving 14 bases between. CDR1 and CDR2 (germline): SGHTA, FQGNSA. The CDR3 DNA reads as TGTGCCAGCAGCTTAGCGGGGCAAAGGGGGGCCGGGGAGCTGTTTTTT. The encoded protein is CASSLAGQRGAGELFF.

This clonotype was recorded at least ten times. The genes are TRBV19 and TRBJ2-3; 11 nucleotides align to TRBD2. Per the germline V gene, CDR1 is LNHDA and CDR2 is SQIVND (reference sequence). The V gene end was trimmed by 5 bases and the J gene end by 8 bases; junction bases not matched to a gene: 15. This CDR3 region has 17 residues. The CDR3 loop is CASSPFPLAGESGTQYF. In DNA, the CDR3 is TGTGCCAGTAGTCCCTTCCCACTAGCGGGGGAGTCCGGTACGCAGTATTTT.

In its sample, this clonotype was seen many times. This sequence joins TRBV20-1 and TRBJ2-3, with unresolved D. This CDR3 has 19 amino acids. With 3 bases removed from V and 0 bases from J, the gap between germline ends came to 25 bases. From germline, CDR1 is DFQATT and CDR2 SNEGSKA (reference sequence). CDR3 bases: TGCAGTGCTAGCGAGAAGTATCGTTCCTGGGTTGGTAGCACAGATACGCAGTATTTT. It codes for CSASEKYRSWVGSTDTQYF.

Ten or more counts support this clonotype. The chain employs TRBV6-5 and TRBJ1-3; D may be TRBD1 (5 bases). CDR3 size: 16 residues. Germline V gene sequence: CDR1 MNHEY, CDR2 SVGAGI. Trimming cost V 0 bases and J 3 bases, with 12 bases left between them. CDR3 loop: CASSYSRRGVGNTIYF. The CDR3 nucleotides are TGTGCCAGCAGTTACTCGAGGAGGGGTGTTGGAAACACCATATATTTT.

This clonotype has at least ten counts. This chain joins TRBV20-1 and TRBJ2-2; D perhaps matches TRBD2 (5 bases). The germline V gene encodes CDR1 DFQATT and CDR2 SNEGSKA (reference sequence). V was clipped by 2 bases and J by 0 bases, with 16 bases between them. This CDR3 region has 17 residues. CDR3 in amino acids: CSARPLDGRSNTGELFF. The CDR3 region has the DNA TGCAGTGCTAGACCGCTCGATGGGAGATCGAACACCGGGGAGCTGTTTTTT.

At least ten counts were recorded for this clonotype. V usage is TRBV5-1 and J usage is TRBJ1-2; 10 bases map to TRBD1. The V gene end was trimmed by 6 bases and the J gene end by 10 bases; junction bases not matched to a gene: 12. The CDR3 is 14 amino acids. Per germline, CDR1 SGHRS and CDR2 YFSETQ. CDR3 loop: CASTTGGTGATYTF. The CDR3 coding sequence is TGCGCCAGCACCACGGGGGGGACAGGGGCGACCTACACCTTC.

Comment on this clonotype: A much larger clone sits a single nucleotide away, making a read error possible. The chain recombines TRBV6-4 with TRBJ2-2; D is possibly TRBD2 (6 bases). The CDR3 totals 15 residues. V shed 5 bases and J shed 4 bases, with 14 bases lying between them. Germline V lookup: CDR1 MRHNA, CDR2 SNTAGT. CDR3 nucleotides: TGTGCCAGCAGTCGAGGCGGGGTGACCACCGGGGAGCTGTTTTTT. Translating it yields CASSRGGVTTGELFF.

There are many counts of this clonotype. The CDR3 reads CASSLGGHIYEQYF. CDR3 in DNA: TGCGCCAGCAGCTTGGGGGGTCATATCTACGAGCAGTACTTC. This rearrangement joins TRBV5-1 to TRBJ2-7; D is ambiguous. The CDR3 runs 14 residues. CDR1 SGHRS and CDR2 YFSETQ come from the germline V gene. V lost 0 bases, J lost 3 bases, and 10 bases lay in between.

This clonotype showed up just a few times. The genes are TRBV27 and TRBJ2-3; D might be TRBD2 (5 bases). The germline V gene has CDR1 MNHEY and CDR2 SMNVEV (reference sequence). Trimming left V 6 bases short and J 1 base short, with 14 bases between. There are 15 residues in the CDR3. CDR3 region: CASSQLGVRTDTQYF. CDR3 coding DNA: TGTGCCAGCAGCCAGTTGGGAGTCCGCACAGATACGCAGTATTTT.

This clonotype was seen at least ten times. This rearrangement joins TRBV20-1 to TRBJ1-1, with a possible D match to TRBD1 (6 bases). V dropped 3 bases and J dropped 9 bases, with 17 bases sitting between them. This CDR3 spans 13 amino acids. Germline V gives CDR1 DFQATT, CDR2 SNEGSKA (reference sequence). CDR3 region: CSARVVPGAQAFF. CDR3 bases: TGCAGTGCTAGGGTGGTCCCGGGGGCGCAAGCTTTCTTT.

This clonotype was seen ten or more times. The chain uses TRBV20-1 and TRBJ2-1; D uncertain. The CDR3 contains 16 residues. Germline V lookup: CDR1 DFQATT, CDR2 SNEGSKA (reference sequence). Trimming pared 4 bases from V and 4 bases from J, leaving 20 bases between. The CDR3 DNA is TGCAGTGCTATAAAGGGTTCTCAAACTATTTACAATGAGCAGTTCTTC. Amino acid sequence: CSAIKGSQTIYNEQFF.

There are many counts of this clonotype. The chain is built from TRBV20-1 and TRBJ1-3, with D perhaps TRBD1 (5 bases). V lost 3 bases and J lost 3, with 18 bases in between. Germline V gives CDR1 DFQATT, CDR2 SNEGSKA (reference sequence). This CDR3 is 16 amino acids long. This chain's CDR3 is CSARGGTSVRGNTIYF. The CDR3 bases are TGCAGTGCTAGGGGTGGGACTTCAGTCCGTGGAAACACCATATATTTT.

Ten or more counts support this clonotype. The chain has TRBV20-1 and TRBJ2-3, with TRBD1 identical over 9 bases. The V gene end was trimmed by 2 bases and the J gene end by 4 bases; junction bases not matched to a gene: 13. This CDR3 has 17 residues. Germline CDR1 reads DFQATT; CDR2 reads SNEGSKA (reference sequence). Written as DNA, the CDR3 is TGCAGTGCTAGAATCATCCCCGGGACAGGGCGTCCAGATACGCAGTATTTT. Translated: CSARIIPGTGRPDTQYF.

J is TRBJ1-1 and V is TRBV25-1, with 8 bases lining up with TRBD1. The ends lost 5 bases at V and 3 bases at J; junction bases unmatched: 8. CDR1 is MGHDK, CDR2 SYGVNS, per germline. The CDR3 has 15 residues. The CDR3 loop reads CASSPTSTGDTEAFF. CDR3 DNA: TGTGCCAGCAGTCCAACCTCGACAGGGGACACTGAAGCTTTCTTT.

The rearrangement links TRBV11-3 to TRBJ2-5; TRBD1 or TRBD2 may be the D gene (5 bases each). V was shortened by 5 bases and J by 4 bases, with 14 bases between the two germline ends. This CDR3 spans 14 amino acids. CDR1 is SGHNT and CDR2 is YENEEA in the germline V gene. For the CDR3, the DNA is TGTGCCAGCAGCCCTACCGGGACCCTAGAGACCCAGTACTTC. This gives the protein CASSPTGTLETQYF.

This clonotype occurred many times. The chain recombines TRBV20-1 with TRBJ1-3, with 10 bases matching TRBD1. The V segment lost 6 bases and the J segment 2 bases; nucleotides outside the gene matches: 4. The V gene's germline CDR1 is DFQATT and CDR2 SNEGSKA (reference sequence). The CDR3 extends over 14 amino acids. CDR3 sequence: CSAHDRGPGNTIYF. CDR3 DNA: TGCAGTGCCCACGACAGGGGGCCTGGAAACACCATATATTTT.

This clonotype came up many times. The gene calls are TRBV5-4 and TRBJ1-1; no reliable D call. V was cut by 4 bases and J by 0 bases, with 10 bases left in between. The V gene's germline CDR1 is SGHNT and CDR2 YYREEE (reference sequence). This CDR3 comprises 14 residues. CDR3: CASSVGLMNTEAFF. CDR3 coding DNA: TGTGCCAGCAGCGTTGGACTGATGAACACTGAAGCTTTCTTT.

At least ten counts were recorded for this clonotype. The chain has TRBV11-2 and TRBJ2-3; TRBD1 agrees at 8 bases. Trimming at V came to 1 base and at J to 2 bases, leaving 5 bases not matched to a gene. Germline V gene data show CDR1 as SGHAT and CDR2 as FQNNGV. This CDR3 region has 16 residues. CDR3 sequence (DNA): TGTGCCAGCAGCTTAGGGACAGGGAGGAACACAGATACGCAGTATTTT. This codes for CASSLGTGRNTDTQYF. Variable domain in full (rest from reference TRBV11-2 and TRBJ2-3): EAGVAQSPRYKIIEKRQSVAFWCNPISGHATLYWYQQILGQGPKLLIQFQNNGVVDDSQLPKDRFSAERLKGVDSTLKIQPAKLEDSAVYLCASSLGTGRNTDTQYFGPGTRLTVL.

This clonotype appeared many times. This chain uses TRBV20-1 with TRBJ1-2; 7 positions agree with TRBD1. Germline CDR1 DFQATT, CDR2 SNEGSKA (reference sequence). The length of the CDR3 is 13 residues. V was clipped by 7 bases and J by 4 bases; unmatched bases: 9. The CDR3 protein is CSGDEGGAYGYTF. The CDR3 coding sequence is TGCAGTGGAGATGAAGGGGGCGCCTATGGCTACACCTTC.

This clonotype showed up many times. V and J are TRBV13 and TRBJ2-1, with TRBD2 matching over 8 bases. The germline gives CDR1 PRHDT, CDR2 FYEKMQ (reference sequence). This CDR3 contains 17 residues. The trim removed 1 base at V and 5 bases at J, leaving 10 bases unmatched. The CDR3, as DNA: TGTGCCAGCAGCTTAGTCGGCGGGGGGACATTGGACAATGAGCAGTTCTTC. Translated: CASSLVGGGTLDNEQFF. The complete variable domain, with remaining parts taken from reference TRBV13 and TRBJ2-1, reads AAGVIQSPRHLIKEKRETATLKCYPIPRHDTVYWYQQGPGQDPQFLISFYEKMQSDKGSIPDRFSAQQFSDYHSELNMSSLELGDSALYFCASSLVGGGTLDNEQFFGPGTRLTVL.

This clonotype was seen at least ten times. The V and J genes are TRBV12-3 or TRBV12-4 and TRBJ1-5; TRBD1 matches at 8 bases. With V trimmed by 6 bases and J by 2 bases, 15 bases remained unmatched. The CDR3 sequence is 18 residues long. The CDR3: CASSPLGQGRVGNQPQHF. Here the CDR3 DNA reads TGTGCCAGCAGCCCCCTCGGACAGGGACGGGTCGGCAATCAGCCCCAGCATTTT.